A single sample is the source of the 27 T cell receptor beta chains below, sequenced in a study of OX40 agonist ivuxolimab in advanced cancers. Profiling relied on immunoSEQ multiplex PCR, and the TCRdb table lists in-frame clones only, not all of them. The repertoire holds some 70,000 clones, nearly 90% seen once, with about 1.3% in the top ten. The specimen comprised CD4+ or CD8+ T cells sorted from blood, sampled in a trial of the OX40 agonist ivuxolimab. The source of these receptors is an adult with an advanced solid tumor such as melanoma, head and neck, liver or kidney cancer.

The rearrangement uses TRBV6-5 and TRBJ2-1; maybe TRBD1 (6 bases). V was shortened by 6 bases and J by 9 bases, with 18 bases between the two germline ends. There are 14 residues in the CDR3. CDR1 is MNHEY, CDR2 SVGAGI, per germline. CDR3 DNA sequence: TGTGCCAGCAGGTGGGACATCCGAGGGGTTGAGCAGTTCTTC. Its protein is CASRWDIRGVEQFF.

The chain combines TRBV7-2 with TRBJ2-7, with TRBD2 matching 11 bases. J lost 4 bases, V lost 5 bases, and 7 bases had no gene match. CDR1 SGHTA and CDR2 FQGNSA come from the germline V gene. The CDR3 length is 15 residues. The CDR3 protein is CASSPKGLADYEQYF. CDR3 nucleotide sequence: TGTGCCAGCAGCCCCAAGGGACTAGCGGATTACGAGCAGTACTTC. Full variable domain (outside the CDR3, taken from reference TRBV7-2 and TRBJ2-7): GAGVSQSPSNKVTEKGKDVELRCDPISGHTALYWYRQSLGQGLEFLIYFQGNSAPDKSGLPSDRFSAERTGGSVSTLTIQRTQQEDSAVYLCASSPKGLADYEQYFGPGTRLTVT.

The chain links TRBV5-1 to TRBJ2-2, with TRBD1 identical over 8 bases. J gave up 0 bases and V 3 bases, and 4 bases lay outside the gene matches. Germline CDR1 and CDR2: SGHRS and YFSETQ. The CDR3 is made up of 16 amino acids. CDR3 sequence: CASSSTGGANTGELFF. DNA of the CDR3: TGCGCCAGCAGCTCTACAGGGGGAGCGAACACCGGGGAGCTGTTTTTT.

This chain uses TRBV7-3 with TRBJ1-3; D unresolved. Germline loops: CDR1 SGHTA, CDR2 FQGTGA. Trimming took 5 bases from V and 0 from J, leaving 11 bases between them. This CDR3 has 15 amino acids. CDR3 sequence: CASSDTGSSGNTIYF. CDR3 coding DNA: TGTGCCAGCAGCGATACTGGAAGCTCTGGAAACACCATATATTTT.

The chain joins TRBV18 to TRBJ1-2, with 9 bases matching TRBD1. Looked up from germline, CDR1 is KGHSH and CDR2 is LQKENI. V gave up 6 bases and J gave up 5 bases; unmatched junction bases: 13. CDR3 size: 16 residues. Here the CDR3 reads CASSRDRAAIIYGYTF. The CDR3 bases are TGTGCCAGCTCTCGGGACAGGGCCGCGATTATATATGGCTACACCTTC. The variable domain in full, completed from reference TRBV18 and TRBJ1-2, reads NAGVMQNPRHLVRRRGQEARLRCSPMKGHSHVYWYRQLPEEGLKFMVYLQKENIIDESGMPKERFSAEFPKEGPSILRIQQVVRGDSAAYFCASSRDRAAIIYGYTFGSGTRLTVV.

In this sample, this clone turned up once. V and J are TRBV5-6 and TRBJ2-7, with D tentatively TRBD1 (6 bases). The CDR3 is made up of 12 amino acids. Germline values: CDR1 SGHDT, CDR2 YYEEEE. Trimming pared 2 bases from V and 6 bases from J, leaving 9 bases between. The CDR3, as DNA: TGTGCCAGCAGCTTATACAGGGTCGAGCAGTACTTC. It encodes CASSLYRVEQYF.

The V and J genes are TRBV2 and TRBJ2-3, with a weak D call TRBD2 (5 bases). The CDR3 consists of 15 residues. CDR1 is SNHLY, CDR2 FYNNEI, per germline. Deletions cut 7 bases from V and 2 bases from J, with 16 bases between. The CDR3 nucleotides read TGTGCCAGCACCGGATACGGAGGATCCACAGATACGCAGTATTTT. Its protein product is CASTGYGGSTDTQYF. Full variable domain (missing parts from reference TRBV2 and TRBJ2-3): EPEVTQTPSHQVTQMGQEVILRCVPISNHLYFYWYRQILGQKVEFLVSFYNNEISEKSEIFDDQFSVERPDGSNFTLKIRSTKLEDSAMYFCASTGYGGSTDTQYFGPGTRLTVL.

The V call is TRBV5-1, the J call TRBJ1-5, with 7 nucleotides matching TRBD1. Germline V gene lookup returns CDR1 SGHRS and CDR2 YFSETQ. The CDR3 is 14 residues long. V was clipped by 0 bases and J by 6 bases; unmatched bases: 3. CDR3 region: CASSLDRGGQPQHF. The CDR3 nucleotides are TGCGCCAGCAGCTTGGACAGGGGCGGTCAGCCCCAGCATTTT.

This clone was seen a handful of times. This rearrangement joins TRBV6-6 to TRBJ2-7, with D possibly being TRBD2 (6 bases). Germline CDR1 and CDR2: MNHNY and SVGAGI (reference sequence). Trimming stripped 7 bases from V and 5 bases from J, with 21 bases between. The CDR3 runs to 15 residues. In DNA, the CDR3 is TGTGCCAGCACCTCGGGAGCAGTGGGATTCGACGAGCAGTACTTC. This gives the protein CASTSGAVGFDEQYF.

The V gene is TRBV6-5, the J gene TRBJ2-4, with 10 bases fitting TRBD1. The CDR3 is made up of 16 amino acids. The germline V gene has CDR1 MNHEY and CDR2 SVGAGI. J gave up 5 bases and V 0 bases, and 4 bases lay outside the gene matches. Here the CDR3 reads CASSYSVTGGQNIQYF. The DNA of the CDR3 is TGTGCCAGCAGTTACTCGGTGACAGGGGGCCAAAACATTCAGTACTTC.

V and J are TRBV11-2 and TRBJ2-3; tentatively, D is TRBD1 (6 bases). From germline, CDR1 is SGHAT and CDR2 FQNNGV. The V end was cut by 6 bases, the J end by 1 base, with 17 bases between. The length of the CDR3 is 16 residues. CDR3 loop: CASSRQVTLGTDTQYF. Written as DNA, the CDR3 is TGTGCCAGCAGTCGACAGGTGACTTTGGGCACAGATACGCAGTATTTT.

This rearrangement joins TRBV7-2 to TRBJ2-1; 10 bases agree with TRBD2. The CDR3 runs to 15 residues. After removal of 5 bases from V and 6 bases from J, the junction contained 7 bases not matched to a gene. CDR1 and CDR2 from the germline V gene are SGHTA and FQGNSA. The DNA for the CDR3 is TGTGCCAGCAGCCCTGTTGAGCGGGGGGGCAATGAGCAGTTCTTC. Residues: CASSPVERGGNEQFF.

The J gene is TRBJ2-1, the V gene TRBV19, with D maybe TRBD1 (5 bases). Per germline, CDR1 LNHDA and CDR2 SQIVND (reference sequence). The length of the CDR3 is 12 residues. The V and J ends lost 7 bases and 11 bases respectively, with 15 bases between them. CDR3 residues: CASTPLGHKQFF. The CDR3 region has the DNA TGTGCCAGTACCCCCCTAGGACATAAGCAGTTCTTC.

The genes are TRBV27 and TRBJ2-7; 7 bases agree with TRBD1. Trimming cost V 10 bases and J 2 bases; bases outside gene matches: 8. CDR3 length: 13 amino acids. Germline assignment: CDR1 MNHEY and CDR2 SMNVEV (reference sequence). The CDR3 region has the DNA TGTGCCACCCGGAAGGGGGCCCCCTACGAGCAGTACTTC. Its protein is CATRKGAPYEQYF.

The gene calls are TRBV2 and TRBJ1-2, with a possible D match to TRBD1 (5 bases). Per germline, CDR1 SNHLY and CDR2 FYNNEI. V lost 7 bases and J lost 5, with 14 bases in between. The CDR3 spans 13 residues. This CDR3 reads CASTGLPEYGYTF. Here the CDR3 DNA reads TGTGCCAGCACGGGACTCCCGGAGTATGGCTACACCTTC. The full variable domain, completed using reference TRBV2 and TRBJ1-2, is EPEVTQTPSHQVTQMGQEVILRCVPISNHLYFYWYRQILGQKVEFLVSFYNNEISEKSEIFDDQFSVERPDGSNFTLKIRSTKLEDSAMYFCASTGLPEYGYTFGSGTRLTVV.

The chain has TRBV9 and TRBJ2-3; either TRBD1 or TRBD2 may fit D (6 bases each). V was shortened by 3 bases and J by 1 base, with 15 bases between the two germline ends. Germline-derived CDR1 and CDR2 are SGDLS and YYNGEE. There are 16 residues in the CDR3. In DNA, the CDR3 is TGTGCCAGCAGCGCCTGGGGGGCAGGGGGCACAGATACGCAGTATTTT. Encoded protein: CASSAWGAGGTDTQYF.

The rearrangement links TRBV9 to TRBJ2-5; TRBD2 matches at 15 bases. Germline CDR1 and CDR2: SGDLS and YYNGEE. The CDR3 runs 18 residues. Trimming cost V 4 bases and J 6 bases; bases outside gene matches: 13. CDR3 residues: CASSPGLAGGPGIKTQYF. The CDR3 bases are TGTGCCAGCAGCCCCGGACTAGCGGGGGGGCCGGGGATCAAGACCCAGTACTTC.

The V gene is TRBV12-5, the J gene TRBJ2-1; D ambiguous. Trimming shortened V by 7 bases and J by 5 bases, and 9 bases separated the two germline ends. Per the germline V gene, CDR1 is LGHNT and CDR2 is FRNRAP. The CDR3 consists of 12 residues. The CDR3 DNA reads as TGTGCTAGTGCCTCCTACGACAATGAGCAGTTCTTC. This sequence encodes CASASYDNEQFF.

This clone was counted between two and nine times. This rearrangement joins TRBV6-1 to TRBJ1-1; D is ambiguous. Trimming stripped 0 bases from V and 5 bases from J, with 10 bases between. The CDR3 contains 14 residues. Germline V gene lookup returns CDR1 MNHNS and CDR2 SASEGT. CDR3 nucleotides: TGTGCCAGCAGTGAAGCGCTACCCGGAACTGAAGCTTTCTTT. The encoded protein is CASSEALPGTEAFF.

The DNA for the CDR3 is TGTGCCAGCAGCTTGGCGGGCCCCGGGGCAAATGAGCAGTTCTTC. It is translated as CASSLAGPGANEQFF. The chain couples TRBV5-6 to TRBJ2-1; D might be TRBD1 or TRBD2, each matching 5 bases. Trimming removed 0 bases from V and 7 bases from J, with 14 bases in between. CDR1 is SGHDT, CDR2 YYEEEE, per germline. CDR3 length: 15 residues.

V and J are TRBV7-8 and TRBJ2-5; the match to TRBD1 covers 7 bases. The CDR3 loop spans 13 amino acids. V lost 0 bases and J lost 13; bases outside the gene matches: 8. Germline CDR1 is SGHVS and CDR2 is FQNEAQ. The CDR3 spells CASSLAPQQGMYF. The DNA of the CDR3 is TGTGCCAGCAGCTTAGCGCCCCAACAGGGGATGTACTTC. Looking up the rest from reference TRBV7-8 and TRBJ2-5 gives the full variable domain: GAGVSQSPRYKVAKRGQDVALRCDPISGHVSLFWYQQALGQGPEFLTYFQNEAQLDKSGLPSDRFFAERPEGSVSTLKIQRTQQEDSAVYLCASSLAPQQGMYFGPGTRLLVL.

V is TRBV19 and J is TRBJ2-1; D may be TRBD2 (6 bases). V was cut by 5 bases and J by 8 bases, with 13 bases left in between. The CDR3 loop spans 13 amino acids. CDR1 LNHDA and CDR2 SQIVND come from the germline V gene (reference sequence). The CDR3 spells CASSATRGDEQFF. The CDR3 coding sequence is TGTGCCAGTAGTGCGACTAGGGGCGATGAGCAGTTCTTC.

CDR3 in amino acids: CASSMGGSSYEQYF. CDR3 coding DNA: TGTGCCAGTAGTATGGGCGGGAGCTCCTACGAGCAGTACTTC. The chain joins TRBV19 to TRBJ2-7, with TRBD2 matching over 7 bases. The junction had 2 bases not matched to a gene; V was cut back by 3 bases and J by 0 bases. Germline CDR1 reads LNHDA; CDR2 reads SQIVND (reference sequence). This CDR3 comprises 14 residues.

In this sample, this clone turned up once. This chain connects TRBV7-2 to TRBJ1-2; weak D call: TRBD1 (6 bases). The CDR3 runs to 14 residues. Germline CDR1 reads SGHTA; CDR2 reads FQGNSA. V dropped 5 bases and J dropped 3 bases, with 13 bases sitting between them. CDR3 sequence (DNA): TGTGCCAGCAGCCAACTACAGGGCCACTATGGCTACACCTTC. The encoded protein is CASSQLQGHYGYTF.

The chain carries TRBV7-9 and TRBJ2-7; 11 bases fit TRBD1. The V gene end was trimmed by 4 bases and the J gene end by 3 bases; junction bases not matched to a gene: 11. The CDR3 loop spans 17 amino acids. Germline-derived CDR1 and CDR2 are SEHNR and FQNEAQ (reference sequence). The CDR3, as DNA: TGTGCCAGCAGCTCCCTCGCGTGGGACAGGGGGAACTACGAGCAGTACTTC. Translating gives CASSSLAWDRGNYEQYF. The full variable domain, completed using reference TRBV7-9 and TRBJ2-7, is DTGVSQNPRHKITKRGQNVTFRCDPISEHNRLYWYRQTLGQGPEFLTYFQNEAQLEKSRLLSDRFSAERPKGSFSTLEIQRTEQGDSAMYLCASSSLAWDRGNYEQYFGPGTRLTVT.

The chain links TRBV5-1 to TRBJ1-4, with 9 bases aligning to TRBD1. There are 16 residues in the CDR3. V was clipped by 0 bases and J by 4 bases; unmatched bases: 4. CDR1 and CDR2 from the germline V gene are SGHRS and YFSETQ. As DNA, the CDR3 is TGCGCCAGCAGCTTGGGGACAGGGGCGGTTAATGAAAAACTGTTTTTT. Encoded protein: CASSLGTGAVNEKLFF.

The chain couples TRBV7-2 to TRBJ2-5; D ambiguous. This CDR3 region has 12 residues. V lost 5 bases and J 1 base, leaving 5 bases between the germline ends. Germline V gene lookup returns CDR1 SGHTA and CDR2 FQGNSA. The CDR3 DNA reads as TGTGCCAGCAGCCCCAGCCAAGAGACCCAGTACTTC. It encodes CASSPSQETQYF.